This passage covers 32 T cell receptor beta chains from one sample sequenced in a study of cytotoxic CD8 clonotypes in ibrutinib-treated CLL. This table comes from immunoSEQ multiplex PCR, and its TCRdb copy is limited to in-frame clones, with some not included. The repertoire consists of some 150,000 clones, with approximately 80% occurring once and the leading ten covering about 29%. The sample in question was PBMCs, obtained after 12 months of ibrutinib treatment. The receptors here all came from a human donor with chronic lymphocytic leukemia.

In its sample, this clone was seen once. V gene TRBV6-5 combines with J gene TRBJ2-7; D gene ambiguous. Per germline, CDR1 MNHEY and CDR2 SVGAGI. The germline V and J ends were trimmed by 5 bases and 5 bases, with 7 bases remaining between them. This CDR3 has 11 amino acids. CDR3 coding DNA: TGTGCCAGCAGTATGAATAACGAGCAGTACTTC. It encodes CASSMNNEQYF.

This chain uses TRBV5-1 with TRBJ1-2; 9 nucleotides agree with TRBD1. CDR1 SGHRS and CDR2 YFSETQ come from the germline V gene. The CDR3 contains 14 residues. Trimming removed 0 bases from V and 8 bases from J; junction bases left unmatched: 5. Written as DNA, the CDR3 is TGCGCCAGCAGCTTGGTTACAGGGGGCAGGGGCTACACCTTC. This sequence encodes CASSLVTGGRGYTF.

The rearrangement links TRBV4-1 to TRBJ2-1; D unclear. This CDR3 contains 13 residues. The germline V gene encodes CDR1 MGHRA and CDR2 YSYEKL. Trimming left V 3 bases short and J 9 bases short, with 12 bases between. The CDR3: CASSQIPLGEQFF. The CDR3 DNA reads as TGCGCCAGCAGCCAGATCCCTCTTGGTGAGCAGTTCTTC.

This clone has a handful of counts. The rearrangement links TRBV19 to TRBJ1-2; D is unresolved. Germline assignment: CDR1 LNHDA and CDR2 SQIVND (reference sequence). CDR3 length: 12 residues. Trimming left V 5 bases short and J 10 bases short, with 14 bases between. The CDR3 protein is CASSFRRRDYTF. DNA for the CDR3: TGTGCCAGTAGTTTCAGACGAAGGGACTACACCTTC.

V usage is TRBV25-1 and J usage is TRBJ2-1; 13 bases are shared with TRBD2. Germline lookup yields CDR1 MGHDK and CDR2 SYGVNS. The V gene end was trimmed by 5 bases and the J gene end by 5 bases; junction bases not matched to a gene: 9. The CDR3 is 17 residues long. The CDR3 region has the DNA TGTGCCAGCAGTCCTTTCGCCGGGACTAGCGGGGACAATGAGCAGTTCTTC. Translation: CASSPFAGTSGDNEQFF.

This clone has a handful of counts. This sequence joins TRBV27 and TRBJ1-4, with 8 bases identical to TRBD1. There are 12 residues in the CDR3. V shed 9 bases, J shed 3 bases, and the junction held 0 bases outside the gene matches. Germline-derived CDR1 and CDR2 are MNHEY and SMNVEV (reference sequence). In DNA form, the CDR3 reads TGTGCCAGGGACAGGGCTAATGAAAAACTGTTTTTT. Protein: CARDRANEKLFF. The full variable domain, with the rest looked up from reference TRBV27 and TRBJ1-4, is EAQVTQNPRYLITVTGKKLTVTCSQNMNHEYMSWYRQDPGLGLRQIYYSMNVEVTDKGDVPEGYKVSRKEKRNFPLILESPSPNQTSLYFCARDRANEKLFFGSGTQLSVL.

The V call is TRBV5-1, the J call TRBJ2-4; D is undetermined. The V end lost 3 bases, the J end lost 0 bases, and 13 bases lay between the germline ends. The germline V gene has CDR1 SGHRS and CDR2 YFSETQ. The CDR3 is made up of 16 amino acids. The CDR3 sequence: CASSWGSDLAKNIQYF. Here the CDR3 DNA reads TGCGCCAGCAGCTGGGGTTCAGATCTAGCCAAAAACATTCAGTACTTC.

The rearrangement uses TRBV4-2 and TRBJ2-1, with TRBD2 matching 8 bases. Trimming took 5 bases from V and 6 from J; bases not matched to a gene: 12. Germline values: CDR1 LGHNA, CDR2 YNFKEQ. The CDR3 has 16 residues. For the CDR3, the DNA is TGTGCCAGCAGCTACGCAGGGACTAGGGGGGCCAATGAGCAGTTCTTC. Amino acid sequence: CASSYAGTRGANEQFF.

This chain connects TRBV7-9 to TRBJ1-1; tentatively, D is TRBD1 (5 bases). Trimming took 5 bases from V and 9 from J, leaving 13 bases between them. This CDR3 has 12 amino acids. CDR1 and CDR2 (germline): SEHNR, FQNEAQ (reference sequence). The DNA for the CDR3 is TGTGCCAGCAGCCCCGGGGGGGACCAAGCTTTCTTT. Its translation is CASSPGGDQAFF.

V gene TRBV7-2 combines with J gene TRBJ2-1; 16 nucleotides match TRBD2. The V gene's germline CDR1 is SGHTA and CDR2 FQGNSA. CDR3 size: 15 residues. With V trimmed by 5 bases and J by 14 bases, 9 bases remained unmatched. The CDR3 region is CASSGGTSGRAMEFF. CDR3 nucleotides: TGTGCCAGCAGCGGAGGGACTAGCGGGAGGGCCATGGAGTTCTTC. Full variable domain (remainder filled in from reference TRBV7-2 and TRBJ2-1): GAGVSQSPSNKVTEKGKDVELRCDPISGHTALYWYRQSLGQGLEFLIYFQGNSAPDKSGLPSDRFSAERTGGSVSTLTIQRTQQEDSAVYLCASSGGTSGRAMEFFGPGTRLTVL.

This chain connects TRBV14 to TRBJ2-7; 13 nucleotides match TRBD2. CDR3 length: 16 amino acids. Germline CDR1 and CDR2: SGHDN and FVKESK. V was pared by 5 bases and J by 3 bases, with 7 bases of the junction left unmatched. CDR3 in amino acids: CASSRTGTSGIYEQYF. CDR3 coding DNA: TGTGCCAGCAGCAGAACCGGGACTAGCGGGATCTACGAGCAGTACTTC.

The V gene is TRBV19, the J gene TRBJ2-5, with D maybe TRBD1 (5 bases). The CDR3 sequence is 13 residues long. CDR1 and CDR2 (germline): LNHDA, SQIVND (reference sequence). Trimming took 4 bases from V and 4 from J, leaving 10 bases between them. The CDR3 coding sequence is TGTGCCAGTAGTAGCAGGGATAGAGAGACCCAGTACTTC. As protein: CASSSRDRETQYF.

This clone was recorded at least ten times. The sample holds other DNA sequences that translate to the same CDR3. The rearrangement uses TRBV2 and TRBJ2-7, with TRBD1 matching over 7 bases. This CDR3 has 12 amino acids. The V gene end was trimmed by 6 bases and the J gene end by 4 bases; junction bases not matched to a gene: 3. The germline V gene has CDR1 SNHLY and CDR2 FYNNEI. This CDR3 is CASSEQGYEQYF. The CDR3 nucleotides read TGTGCCAGCAGCGAACAGGGGTACGAGCAGTACTTC.

The CDR3 nucleotides are TGTGCCAGTAGCCCTAGCGGGAGAAGCACAGATACGCAGTATTTT. Translated: CASSPSGRSTDTQYF. The chain carries TRBV19 and TRBJ2-3; 10 bases map to TRBD2. Germline lookup yields CDR1 LNHDA and CDR2 SQIVND (reference sequence). The V gene end was trimmed by 6 bases and the J gene end by 0 bases; junction bases not matched to a gene: 3. CDR3 length: 15 amino acids.

The V gene is TRBV7-2, the J gene TRBJ2-5; 13 positions match TRBD2. With V trimmed by 5 bases and J by 5 bases, 5 bases remained unmatched. The germline V gene encodes CDR1 SGHTA and CDR2 FQGNSA. The CDR3 consists of 15 residues. In nucleotides, the CDR3 is TGTGCCAGCAGCGGACTAGCGGGGGCAAGGGAGACCCAGTACTTC. This gives the protein CASSGLAGARETQYF.

The rearrangement links TRBV2 to TRBJ2-7; 7 positions match TRBD1. This CDR3 is built from 13 residues. Per germline, CDR1 SNHLY and CDR2 FYNNEI. V gave up 6 bases and J gave up 6 bases; unmatched junction bases: 8. CDR3 coding DNA: TGTGCCAGCAGGGCGTTGACAGGGAGCGAGCAGTACTTC. As protein: CASRALTGSEQYF.

The rearrangement uses TRBV4-3 and TRBJ2-1, with TRBD1 identical over 8 bases. Trimming removed 4 bases from V and 0 bases from J; junction bases left unmatched: 5. Germline assignment: CDR1 LGHNA and CDR2 YSLEER. This CDR3 has 16 residues. CDR3 DNA sequence: TGCGCCAGCAGCCCCTGGACAGGGCTCTCCTACAATGAGCAGTTCTTC. As protein: CASSPWTGLSYNEQFF.

This chain joins TRBV14 and TRBJ1-2, with D perhaps matching TRBD1 (5 bases). Trimming removed 1 base from V and 2 bases from J, with 8 bases in between. Germline values: CDR1 SGHDN, CDR2 FVKESK. The CDR3 extends over 14 amino acids. Here the CDR3 DNA reads TGTGCCAGCAGCCAAGGGGCAGGGAACTATGGCTACACCTTC. It translates to CASSQGAGNYGYTF.

The rearrangement uses TRBV18 and TRBJ1-4; D ambiguous. Germline V CDR1 and CDR2: KGHSH, LQKENI. This CDR3 contains 12 residues. Trimming took off 1 base at V and 5 bases at J, with 2 bases between the two ends. For the CDR3, the DNA is TGTGCCAGCTCACCACGAAATGAAAAACTGTTTTTT. It codes for CASSPRNEKLFF.

This clone was recorded once. The chain has TRBV30 and TRBJ2-5; D is unresolved. The V gene lost 4 bases and the J gene lost 2 bases, with 8 bases spanning the gap. The CDR3 sequence is 12 residues long. Germline V gene lookup returns CDR1 GTSNPN and CDR2 SVGIG (reference sequence). The CDR3 DNA sequence: TGTGCCTGGAAGGGTGGACAAGAGACCCAGTACTTC. Translating gives CAWKGGQETQYF.

The rearrangement uses TRBV7-9 and TRBJ1-1; no clear D gene. This CDR3 comprises 12 residues. Trimming stripped 5 bases from V and 9 bases from J, with 13 bases between. Per germline, CDR1 SEHNR and CDR2 FQNEAQ (reference sequence). CDR3 region: CASSPRSHKAFF. The CDR3 DNA is TGTGCCAGCAGCCCCAGGTCCCATAAAGCTTTCTTT.

The rearrangement uses TRBV4-2 and TRBJ2-1; 9 nucleotides line up with TRBD1. Germline V gene lookup returns CDR1 LGHNA and CDR2 YNFKEQ. V dropped 0 bases and J dropped 6; count of bases not matched to a gene: 9. There are 17 residues in the CDR3. CDR3 residues: CASSQDLLTGGLNEQFF. CDR3 nucleotides: TGTGCCAGCAGCCAAGATCTATTGACAGGGGGTCTCAATGAGCAGTTCTTC.

The V and J genes are TRBV9 and TRBJ1-2; 10 nucleotides agree with TRBD1. J gave up 7 bases and V 0 bases, and 3 bases lay outside the gene matches. This CDR3 has 14 residues. Germline lookup yields CDR1 SGDLS and CDR2 YYNGEE. The CDR3 region is CASSVGGTGVGYTF. CDR3 DNA sequence: TGTGCCAGCAGCGTAGGGGGGACAGGGGTTGGCTACACCTTC.

The chain links TRBV27 to TRBJ1-1; D is possibly TRBD1 (6 bases). The CDR3 is 14 residues long. Germline loops: CDR1 MNHEY, CDR2 SMNVEV (reference sequence). Deletions cut 4 bases from V and 5 bases from J, with 14 bases between. The CDR3 protein is CASSSDRIGTEAFF. The CDR3 DNA sequence: TGTGCCAGCAGTTCCGACAGGATAGGGACTGAAGCTTTCTTT.

CDR3 in amino acids: CASSSGQDGGYGGYTF. The CDR3 DNA reads TGTGCCAGCAGTTCGGGGCAGGACGGAGGCTATGGGGGCTACACCTTC. The chain couples TRBV28 to TRBJ1-2, with D possibly TRBD1 on 5 matching bases. V lost 4 bases and J 8 bases, leaving 23 bases between the germline ends. Germline-derived CDR1 and CDR2 are MDHEN and SYDVKM. There are 16 residues in the CDR3.

This clone showed up just a few times. The chain couples TRBV9 to TRBJ2-5; 8 bases align to TRBD2. The V and J ends lost 4 bases and 5 bases, in that order; junction bases with no gene match: 7. The CDR3 consists of 14 residues. Germline CDR1 is SGDLS and CDR2 is YYNGEE. The CDR3 loop reads CASSTGTRGETQYF. The CDR3 DNA follows: TGTGCCAGCAGCACCGGGACTAGGGGGGAGACCCAGTACTTC.

This clone was seen only a few times. The gene calls are TRBV10-3 and TRBJ1-6; possibly TRBD1 for D (6 bases). From germline, CDR1 is ENHRY and CDR2 SYGVKD. V lost 3 bases, J lost 0 bases, and 9 bases lay in between. CDR3 length equals 16 residues. The CDR3 nucleotides are TGTGCCATCAGTGAAGGGGGTGGCTCCTATAATTCACCCCTCCACTTT. Its translation is CAISEGGGSYNSPLHF.

The chain employs TRBV5-8 and TRBJ1-2; the D is unclear. This CDR3 comprises 17 residues. Germline V gene sequence: CDR1 SGHTS, CDR2 YDEGEE. V was cut by 1 base and J by 7 bases, with 23 bases left in between. The CDR3: CASSLLIGVPSSGGYTF. CDR3 bases: TGTGCCAGCAGCTTGTTGATTGGGGTTCCAAGCAGTGGTGGCTACACCTTC.

V is TRBV11-2 and J is TRBJ2-3; TRBD2 is a possible D gene (6 bases). The CDR3 covers 16 residues. CDR1 SGHAT and CDR2 FQNNGV come from the germline V gene. Trimming stripped 5 bases from V and 1 base from J, with 16 bases between. The CDR3 reads CASSRVVGGRTDTQYF. CDR3 sequence (DNA): TGTGCCAGCAGCCGAGTGGTGGGAGGCCGCACAGATACGCAGTATTTT.

This clone was seen more than once but under ten times. The J gene is TRBJ2-7, the V gene TRBV15; D remains ambiguous. The CDR3 length is 13 residues. Trimming removed 0 bases from V and 4 bases from J, with 7 bases in between. Germline V lookup: CDR1 LNHNV, CDR2 YYDKDF (reference sequence). The DNA of the CDR3 is TGTGCCACCAGCAGAGAGTACGGATACGAGCAGTACTTC. Protein product: CATSREYGYEQYF.

The count of this clone is one. The chain employs TRBV7-3 and TRBJ2-3, with D perhaps matching TRBD1 or TRBD2 (5 bases each). The CDR3 contains 15 residues. In germline, CDR1 is SGHTA, CDR2 FQGTGA. Deletions cut 4 bases from V and 5 bases from J, with 16 bases between. CDR3 coding DNA: TGTGCCAGCAGCTCGATCGGGACCAAGCTAGATACGCAGTATTTT. It yields the protein CASSSIGTKLDTQYF.

The chain links TRBV9 to TRBJ1-3; the D gene is possibly TRBD1 (5 bases). CDR1 SGDLS and CDR2 YYNGEE come from the germline V gene. There are 14 residues in the CDR3. V shed 9 bases and J shed 0 bases, with 13 bases lying between them. The CDR3 loop reads CATLIGGSGNTIYF. The CDR3 DNA sequence: TGTGCCACCTTGATCGGGGGCTCTGGAAACACCATATATTTT.